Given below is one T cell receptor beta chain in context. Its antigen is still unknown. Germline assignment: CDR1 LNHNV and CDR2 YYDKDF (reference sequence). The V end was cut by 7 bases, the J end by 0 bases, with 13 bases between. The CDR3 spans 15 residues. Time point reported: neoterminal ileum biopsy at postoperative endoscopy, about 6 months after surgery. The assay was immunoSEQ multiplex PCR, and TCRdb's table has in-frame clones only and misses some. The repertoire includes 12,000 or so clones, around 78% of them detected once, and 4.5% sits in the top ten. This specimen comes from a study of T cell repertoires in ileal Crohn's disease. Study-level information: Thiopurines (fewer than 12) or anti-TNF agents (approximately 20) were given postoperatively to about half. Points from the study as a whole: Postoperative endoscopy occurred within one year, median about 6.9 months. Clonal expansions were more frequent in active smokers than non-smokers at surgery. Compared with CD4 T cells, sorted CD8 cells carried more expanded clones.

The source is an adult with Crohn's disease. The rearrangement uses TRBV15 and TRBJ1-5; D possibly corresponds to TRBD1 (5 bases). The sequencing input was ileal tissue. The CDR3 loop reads CATKWGGNSNQPQHF. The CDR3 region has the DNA TGTGCCACCAAGTGGGGGGGTAATAGCAATCAGCCCCAGCATTTT.